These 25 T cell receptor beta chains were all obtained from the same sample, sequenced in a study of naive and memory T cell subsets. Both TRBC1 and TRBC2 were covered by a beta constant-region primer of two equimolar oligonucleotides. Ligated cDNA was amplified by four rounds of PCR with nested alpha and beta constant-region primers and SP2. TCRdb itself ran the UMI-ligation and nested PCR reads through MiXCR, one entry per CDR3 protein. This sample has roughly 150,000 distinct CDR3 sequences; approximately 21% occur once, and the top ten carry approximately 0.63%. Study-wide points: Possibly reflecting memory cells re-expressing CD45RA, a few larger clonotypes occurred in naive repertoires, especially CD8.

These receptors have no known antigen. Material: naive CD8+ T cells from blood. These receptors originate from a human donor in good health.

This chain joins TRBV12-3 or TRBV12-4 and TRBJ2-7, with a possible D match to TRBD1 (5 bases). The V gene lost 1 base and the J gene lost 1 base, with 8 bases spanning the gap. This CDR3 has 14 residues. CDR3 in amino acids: CASSLEAGSYEQYF. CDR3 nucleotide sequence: TGTGCCAGCAGTTTAGAGGCAGGGTCCTACGAGCAGTACTTC.

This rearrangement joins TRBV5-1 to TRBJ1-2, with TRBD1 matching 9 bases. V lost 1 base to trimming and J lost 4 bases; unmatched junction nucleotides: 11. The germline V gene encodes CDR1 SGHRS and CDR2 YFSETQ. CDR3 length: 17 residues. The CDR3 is CASSLNPQGAPVYGYTF. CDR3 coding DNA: TGCGCCAGCAGCTTGAACCCACAGGGGGCTCCTGTCTATGGCTACACCTTC. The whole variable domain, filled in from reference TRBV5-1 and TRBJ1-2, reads KAGVTQTPRYLIKTRGQQVTLSCSPISGHRSVSWYQQTPGQGLQFLFEYFSETQRNKGNFPGRFSGRQFSNSRSEMNVSTLELGDSALYLCASSLNPQGAPVYGYTFGSGTRLTVV.

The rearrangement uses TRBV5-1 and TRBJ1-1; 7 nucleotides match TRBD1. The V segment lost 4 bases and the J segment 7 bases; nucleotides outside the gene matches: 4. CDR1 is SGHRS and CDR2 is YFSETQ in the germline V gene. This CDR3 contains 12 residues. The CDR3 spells CASSPTGVEAFF. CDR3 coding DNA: TGCGCCAGCAGCCCCACAGGGGTTGAAGCTTTCTTT.

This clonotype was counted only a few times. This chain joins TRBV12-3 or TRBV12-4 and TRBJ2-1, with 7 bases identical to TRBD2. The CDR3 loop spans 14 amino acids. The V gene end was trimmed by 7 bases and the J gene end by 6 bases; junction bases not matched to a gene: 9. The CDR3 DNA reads TGTGCCAGCAACTCGGAGGGGAGGGGCAATGAGCAGTTCTTC. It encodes CASNSEGRGNEQFF.

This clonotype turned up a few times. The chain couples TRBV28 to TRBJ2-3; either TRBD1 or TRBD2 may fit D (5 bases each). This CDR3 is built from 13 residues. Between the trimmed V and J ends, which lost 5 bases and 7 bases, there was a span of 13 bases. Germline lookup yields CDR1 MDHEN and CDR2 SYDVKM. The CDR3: CASSRPGDHTQYF. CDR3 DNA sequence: TGTGCCAGCAGTCGTCCCGGGGACCATACGCAGTATTTT.

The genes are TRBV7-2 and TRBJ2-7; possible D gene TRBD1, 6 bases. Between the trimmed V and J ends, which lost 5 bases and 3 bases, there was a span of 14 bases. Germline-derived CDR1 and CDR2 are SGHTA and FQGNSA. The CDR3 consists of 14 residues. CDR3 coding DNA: TGTGCCAGCAGCCCCTGGACAGAGGGCTACGAGCAGTACTTC. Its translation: CASSPWTEGYEQYF.

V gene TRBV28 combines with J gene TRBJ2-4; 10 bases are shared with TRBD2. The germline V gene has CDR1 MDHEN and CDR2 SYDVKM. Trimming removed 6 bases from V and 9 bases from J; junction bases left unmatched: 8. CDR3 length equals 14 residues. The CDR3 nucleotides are TGTGCCAGCAGGCCATCAGCGGGAGGGTTCATTCAGTACTTC. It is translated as CASRPSAGGFIQYF.

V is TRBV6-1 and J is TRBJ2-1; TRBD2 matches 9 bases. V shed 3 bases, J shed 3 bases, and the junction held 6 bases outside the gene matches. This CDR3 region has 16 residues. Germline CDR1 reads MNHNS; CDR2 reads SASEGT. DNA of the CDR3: TGTGCCAGCAGTGAGAGGCTAGCGGGGAACTACAATGAGCAGTTCTTC. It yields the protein CASSERLAGNYNEQFF.

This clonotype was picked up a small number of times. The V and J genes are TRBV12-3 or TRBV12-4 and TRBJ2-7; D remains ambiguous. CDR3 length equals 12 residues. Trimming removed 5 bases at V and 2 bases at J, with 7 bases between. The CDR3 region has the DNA TGTGCCAGCAGTCCGACGCCCTACGAGCAGTACTTC. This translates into CASSPTPYEQYF.

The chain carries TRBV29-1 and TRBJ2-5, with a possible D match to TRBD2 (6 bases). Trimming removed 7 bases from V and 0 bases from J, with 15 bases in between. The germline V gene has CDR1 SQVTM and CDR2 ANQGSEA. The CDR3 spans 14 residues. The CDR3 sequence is CSGDSLTYQETQYF. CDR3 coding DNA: TGCAGCGGGGACTCATTAACGTACCAAGAGACCCAGTACTTC.

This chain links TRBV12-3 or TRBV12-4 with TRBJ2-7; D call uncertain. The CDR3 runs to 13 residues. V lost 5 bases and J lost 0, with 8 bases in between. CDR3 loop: CASSPTDSYEQYF. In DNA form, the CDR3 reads TGTGCCAGCAGTCCAACAGACTCCTACGAGCAGTACTTC.

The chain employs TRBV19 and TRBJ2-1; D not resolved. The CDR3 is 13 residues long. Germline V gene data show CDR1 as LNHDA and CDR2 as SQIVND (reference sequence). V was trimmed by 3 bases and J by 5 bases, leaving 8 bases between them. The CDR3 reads CASSIWADNEQFF. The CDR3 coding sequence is TGTGCCAGTAGTATTTGGGCAGACAATGAGCAGTTCTTC.

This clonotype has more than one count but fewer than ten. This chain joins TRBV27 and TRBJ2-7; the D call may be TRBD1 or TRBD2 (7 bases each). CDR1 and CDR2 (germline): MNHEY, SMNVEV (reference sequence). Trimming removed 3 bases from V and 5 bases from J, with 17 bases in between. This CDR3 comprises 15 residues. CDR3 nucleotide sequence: TGTGCCAGCAGTTTTTCCCCAGGGGGGGCCAACGAGCAGTACTTC. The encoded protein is CASSFSPGGANEQYF.

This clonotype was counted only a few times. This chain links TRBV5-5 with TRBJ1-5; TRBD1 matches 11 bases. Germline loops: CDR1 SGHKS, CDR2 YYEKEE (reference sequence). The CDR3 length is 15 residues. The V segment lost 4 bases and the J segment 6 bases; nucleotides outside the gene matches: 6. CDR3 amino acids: CASSPGQGAVQPQHF. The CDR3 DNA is TGTGCCAGCAGCCCCGGACAGGGGGCAGTTCAGCCCCAGCATTTT.

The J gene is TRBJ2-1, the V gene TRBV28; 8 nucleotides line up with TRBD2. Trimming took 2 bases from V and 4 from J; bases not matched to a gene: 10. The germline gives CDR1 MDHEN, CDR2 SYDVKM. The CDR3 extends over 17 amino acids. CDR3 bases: TGTGCCAGCAGTTTAGCCGCGACTAGCGCCTTGTACAATGAGCAGTTCTTC. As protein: CASSLAATSALYNEQFF.

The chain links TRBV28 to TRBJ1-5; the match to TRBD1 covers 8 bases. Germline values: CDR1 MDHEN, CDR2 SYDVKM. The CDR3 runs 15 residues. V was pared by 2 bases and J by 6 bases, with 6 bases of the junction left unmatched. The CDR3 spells CASSLGQGATQPQHF. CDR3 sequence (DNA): TGTGCCAGCAGTTTAGGGCAGGGGGCCACTCAGCCCCAGCATTTT.

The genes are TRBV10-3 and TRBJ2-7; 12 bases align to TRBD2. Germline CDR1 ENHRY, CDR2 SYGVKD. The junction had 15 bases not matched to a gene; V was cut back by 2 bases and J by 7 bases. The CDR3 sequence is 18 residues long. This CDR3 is CAISEPAPRTSGTGEQYF. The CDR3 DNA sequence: TGTGCCATCAGTGAGCCCGCCCCACGGACTAGCGGGACGGGGGAGCAGTACTTC.

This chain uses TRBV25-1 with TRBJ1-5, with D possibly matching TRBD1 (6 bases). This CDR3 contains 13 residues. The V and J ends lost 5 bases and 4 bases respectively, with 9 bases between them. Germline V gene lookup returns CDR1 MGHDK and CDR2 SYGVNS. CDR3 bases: TGTGCCAGCAGTCCCCAGGGGAATCAGCCCCAGCATTTT. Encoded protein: CASSPQGNQPQHF. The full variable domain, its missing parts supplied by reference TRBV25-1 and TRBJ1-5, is EADIYQTPRYLVIGTGKKITLECSQTMGHDKMYWYQQDPGMELHLIHYSYGVNSTEKGDLSSESTVSRIRTEHFPLTLESARPSHTSQYLCASSPQGNQPQHFGDGTRLSIL.

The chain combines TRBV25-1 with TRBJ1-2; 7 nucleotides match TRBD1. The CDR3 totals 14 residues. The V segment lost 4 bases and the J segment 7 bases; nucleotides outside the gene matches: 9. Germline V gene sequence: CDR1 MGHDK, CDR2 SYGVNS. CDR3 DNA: TGTGCCAGCAGTGGGGACAGTCTGAGGTTTGGCTACACCTTC. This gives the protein CASSGDSLRFGYTF.

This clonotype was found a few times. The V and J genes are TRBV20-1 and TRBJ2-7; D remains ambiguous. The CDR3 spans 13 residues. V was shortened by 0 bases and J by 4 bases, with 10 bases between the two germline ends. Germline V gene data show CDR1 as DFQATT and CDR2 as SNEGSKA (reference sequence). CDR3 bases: TGCAGTGCTAGAGATCTGGAACGGTACGAGCAGTACTTC. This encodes CSARDLERYEQYF.

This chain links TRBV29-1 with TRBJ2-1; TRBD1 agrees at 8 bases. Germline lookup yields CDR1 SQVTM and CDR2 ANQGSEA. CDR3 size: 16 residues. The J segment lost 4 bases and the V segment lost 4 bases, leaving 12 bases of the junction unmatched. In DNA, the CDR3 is TGCAGCGTTGGGGGCCCCCCGGGACAGGAATACAATGAGCAGTTCTTC. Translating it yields CSVGGPPGQEYNEQFF.

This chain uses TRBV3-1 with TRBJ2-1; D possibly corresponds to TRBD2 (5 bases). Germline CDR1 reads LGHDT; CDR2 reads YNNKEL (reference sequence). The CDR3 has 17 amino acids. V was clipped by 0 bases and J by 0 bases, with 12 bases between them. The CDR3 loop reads CASSQDRSGSSYNEQFF. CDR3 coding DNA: TGTGCCAGCAGCCAAGATCGAAGCGGAAGCTCCTACAATGAGCAGTTCTTC.

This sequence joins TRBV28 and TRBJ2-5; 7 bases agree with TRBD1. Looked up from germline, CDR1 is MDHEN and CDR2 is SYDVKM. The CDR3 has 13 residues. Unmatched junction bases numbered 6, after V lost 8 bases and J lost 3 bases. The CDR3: CASDRTGEETQYF. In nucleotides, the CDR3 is TGTGCCAGCGATAGAACAGGGGAAGAGACCCAGTACTTC.

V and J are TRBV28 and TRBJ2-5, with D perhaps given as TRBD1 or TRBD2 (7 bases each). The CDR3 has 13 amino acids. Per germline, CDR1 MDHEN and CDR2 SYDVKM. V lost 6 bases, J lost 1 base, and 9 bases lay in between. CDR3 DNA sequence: TGTGCCAGCAGCAGGGGGGGCCAAGAGACCCAGTACTTC. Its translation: CASSRGGQETQYF.

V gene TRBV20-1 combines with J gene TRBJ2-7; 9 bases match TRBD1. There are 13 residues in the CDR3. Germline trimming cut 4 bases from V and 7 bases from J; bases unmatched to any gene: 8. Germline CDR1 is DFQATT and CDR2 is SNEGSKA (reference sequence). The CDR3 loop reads CSATDGTGLEQYF. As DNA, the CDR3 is TGCAGTGCTACGGACGGGACAGGGTTAGAGCAGTACTTC.